This T cell receptor (beta chain) originates from a study of T cell responses to AZD1222 COVID-19 vaccine (dated by TCRdb to the early 2020s). About the investigation overall: AZD1222 recipients given second doses at about 4 weeks or at about 12 weeks were pooled, since spike-specific TCR depth and breadth were not found to differ between the two schedules. Trial participants were enrolled by age into 18-55, 56-69 and 70-plus year subgroups, with about 150, 27 and 61 TCR-sequenced participants respectively. A total of 230 or so trial participants underwent TCR sequencing, of whom around 200 received two doses of AZD1222 and around 25 received two doses of the MenACWY control vaccine.

The CDR3 regions of human TCRbeta chains were analyzed by immunosequencing. The original pipeline was this. Repertoire TCRs were matched against a reference library of SARS-CoV-2-specific TCRs generated with the MIRA antigen-specificity platform. Breadth was defined as the fraction of unique TCRs that were SARS-CoV-2-associated, and depth was defined as the fraction of total T cells that were SARS-CoV-2-associated. Using the MIRA data, every spike-specific TCR was mapped to the spike region that the TCR reacted to and assigned to either a CD4 or a CD8 class. Log10-transformed breadth and depth values were compared by one-way ANOVA with Sidak's multiple comparisons tests. TCRdb re-hosts the immuneACCESS table, in-frame sequences only. Its copies lack some clones; in the studies checked, an unresolved V gene accounts for under half of them, and the cause for the rest is not known. The DNA gave D and trimming, while V, J and clone size come from that table. Here the sample has around 200,000 clones; 85% to 90% occur a single time. The ten largest clones capture approximately 0.5% of the sample.

From the cysteine through the phenylalanine, the CDR3 covers 17 amino acids. Only CDR3 DNA remains: 51 bases, in frame from the first base. V loses 1 base at its end and J loses 2 bases; junction bases beyond the gene matches: 7. CDR1 and CDR2 (SGHNT, YENEEA) derive from the germline V gene. Overall results and qualifications from the work: After two AZD1222 doses, spike-specific TCR breadth and depth were significantly higher than at day 0 and than in MenACWY recipients. In the small 56-69-year group, the increase in depth fell short of significance, most likely because of low power. Participants were mostly white British, with more females than males. The authors suggested clonal diversity may have been underestimated. Nearly half of unique spike-specific TCRs reportedly recognized epitopes outside regions mutated in the B.1.351 and B.1.1.7 variants. Only a handful of AZD1222 recipients were SARS-CoV-2 seropositive at baseline, limiting conclusions about previously exposed vaccinees. Because no samples from the day 14 peak response were available, repertoires could be characterized only after the peak T cell response. Vaccine-associated CD4 TCRs spanned the whole spike protein, with dominant responses in regions 160-218 and 743-854.

The time point label, read with the paper, signifies: baseline before first vaccination. Vaccinee samples were obtained from the UK trials COV001 and COV002, which included a single-blind randomized controlled phase 2/3 trial of AZD1222 (ChAdOx1 nCoV-19) in healthy adults. Trial participant PBMC samples were collected at day 0 and day 28 after the second dose for TCRbeta chain sequencing. This clone was counted once. This clone's antigen is unknown. No clone much larger than this one lies a single base away; base qualities are absent. The specimen was peripheral blood, collected on day 0 of AZD1222 vaccination. The chain employs TRBV11-3 and TRBJ2-1, and 8 junctional nucleotides match TRBD2. This receptor was obtained from an adult in good health. The encoded CDR3 is CASSLGVAGRTYNEQFF. The nucleotide sequence is given as TGTGCCAGCAGCTTAGGAGTAGCGGGAAGGACCTACAATGAGCAGTTCTTC.